A single sample gave rise to the 27 T cell receptor beta chains below, sequenced in a study of CD8 T cells in ankylosing spondylitis. TCRdb recomputed calls from the 5' RACE reads with MiXCR, one row per CDR3 protein. This table holds almost 250,000 distinct CDR3 sequences, roughly 32% found once. The specimen sequenced was blood, either unsorted or a sorted T cell fraction (not recorded which). The receptor source for this set is a male donor with ankylosing spondylitis or in good health (not recorded which).

This chain connects TRBV25-1 to TRBJ2-5, with D maybe TRBD1 (6 bases). Trimming removed 6 bases from V and 4 bases from J, with 12 bases in between. This CDR3 spans 13 amino acids. Germline V gene data show CDR1 as MGHDK and CDR2 as SYGVNS. The DNA of the CDR3 is TGTGCCAGCAGACAGGGCGGAGGAGAGACCCAGTACTTC. This codes for CASRQGGGETQYF. Together with reference TRBV25-1 and TRBJ2-5, the CDR3 gives the full variable domain: EADIYQTPRYLVIGTGKKITLECSQTMGHDKMYWYQQDPGMELHLIHYSYGVNSTEKGDLSSESTVSRIRTEHFPLTLESARPSHTSQYLCASRQGGGETQYFGPGTRLLVL.

This clonotype has at least ten counts. This chain links TRBV29-1 with TRBJ2-5, with D uncertain. Germline loops: CDR1 SQVTM, CDR2 ANQGSEA. The CDR3 consists of 14 residues. Trimming shortened V by 5 bases and J by 0 bases, and 13 bases separated the two germline ends. In DNA, the CDR3 is TGCAGCGTTAGTAAAGACAATCACCAAGAGACCCAGTACTTC. Amino acid sequence: CSVSKDNHQETQYF.

This clonotype was counted between two and nine times. The chain links TRBV10-2 to TRBJ2-7; D could derive from TRBD1 or TRBD2 (7 bases each). Germline V lookup: CDR1 WSHSY, CDR2 SAAADI. The CDR3 is 13 residues long. V was pared by 11 bases and J by 4 bases, with 18 bases between. For the CDR3, the DNA is TGCGCCGCTAGGGACAGCGGGGCGTACGAGCAGTACTTC. Protein sequence: CAARDSGAYEQYF.

The J gene is TRBJ2-3, the V gene TRBV20-1; D is unclear. Trimming cost V 6 bases and J 2 bases, with 15 bases left between them. Per germline, CDR1 DFQATT and CDR2 SNEGSKA (reference sequence). The CDR3 has 14 amino acids. Here the CDR3 reads CSAALTDHTDTQYF. In DNA, the CDR3 is TGCAGTGCCGCCCTGACGGATCACACAGATACGCAGTATTTT.

Only a few counts were recorded for this clonotype. The chain employs TRBV5-6 and TRBJ2-3; tentatively, D is TRBD1 or TRBD2 (5 bases each). CDR3 length: 16 residues. Trimming took 0 bases from V and 3 from J, leaving 14 bases between them. Germline-derived CDR1 and CDR2 are SGHDT and YYEEEE. For the CDR3, the DNA is TGTGCCAGCAGCTTGGAAGTGGGGGATAGGACAGATACGCAGTATTTT. Translation gives CASSLEVGDRTDTQYF.

This clonotype has just a few counts. J is TRBJ1-2 and V is TRBV20-1; D not certain. Trimming pared 3 bases from V and 7 bases from J, leaving 12 bases between. This CDR3 contains 12 residues. Germline CDR1 DFQATT, CDR2 SNEGSKA (reference sequence). In nucleotides, the CDR3 is TGCAGTGCTAGCAGAGGTCCCCTTGGCTACACCTTC. It yields the protein CSASRGPLGYTF.

The DNA of the CDR3 is TGCAGTGCTAGAGAGGCTAGCGGGGGGGCGATCTACAATGAGCAGTTCTTC. Translation gives CSAREASGGAIYNEQFF. The chain links TRBV20-1 to TRBJ2-1; 12 nucleotides align to TRBD2. The trim removed 0 bases at V and 3 bases at J, leaving 6 bases unmatched. In germline, CDR1 is DFQATT, CDR2 SNEGSKA (reference sequence). The CDR3 extends over 17 amino acids.

The sample holds a few counts of this clonotype. The chain employs TRBV15 and TRBJ2-7; 7 bases are shared with TRBD2. Germline V lookup: CDR1 LNHNV, CDR2 YYDKDF (reference sequence). After removal of 5 bases from V and 3 bases from J, the junction contained 7 bases not matched to a gene. This CDR3 region has 14 residues. The CDR3 spells CATSGRGIGYEQYF. The CDR3 DNA reads as TGTGCCACCAGCGGGAGGGGCATAGGCTACGAGCAGTACTTC.

This clonotype was detected only a few times. V gene TRBV20-1 combines with J gene TRBJ2-5; D is undetermined. This CDR3 comprises 14 residues. From germline, CDR1 is DFQATT and CDR2 SNEGSKA (reference sequence). V dropped 1 base and J dropped 1 base, with 10 bases sitting between them. Written as DNA, the CDR3 is TGCAGTGCTAGAGCGCTTAGGCCCCAAGAGACCCAGTACTTC. This gives the protein CSARALRPQETQYF.

The chain combines TRBV24-1 with TRBJ2-2, with 7 bases fitting TRBD1. Trimming removed 9 bases from V and 6 bases from J; junction bases left unmatched: 3. The CDR3 runs to 12 residues. The germline V gene encodes CDR1 KGHDR and CDR2 SFDVKD. The CDR3 nucleotides are TGTGCCACCGACAGGGAATCCGGGGAGCTGTTTTTT. Translated, it gives CATDRESGELFF.

The rearrangement joins TRBV5-8 to TRBJ1-6; tentative D call: TRBD1 (5 bases). This CDR3 is 17 amino acids long. Germline V lookup: CDR1 SGHTS, CDR2 YDEGEE. The V end lost 3 bases, the J end lost 0 bases, and 13 bases lay between the germline ends. The CDR3 DNA reads as TGTGCCAGCAGCTCGGGACGGCTGAGCTCCTATAATTCACCCCTCCACTTT. It is translated as CASSSGRLSSYNSPLHF. The full variable domain, rest sourced from reference TRBV5-8 and TRBJ1-6, is EAGVTQSPTHLIKTRGQQATLRCSPISGHTSVYWYQQALGLGLQFLLWYDEGEERNRGNFPPRFSGRQFPNYSSELNVNALELEDSALYLCASSSGRLSSYNSPLHFGNGTRLTVT.

Here the CDR3 reads CASSLFGWGPDTEAFF. CDR3 coding DNA: TGTGCCAGCAGTTTGTTCGGGTGGGGGCCTGACACTGAAGCTTTCTTT. This chain uses TRBV12-3 or TRBV12-4 with TRBJ1-1; D might be TRBD1 (6 bases). This CDR3 comprises 16 residues. V lost 3 bases and J lost 3, with 17 bases in between.

This clonotype was observed a single time. The rearrangement joins TRBV20-1 to TRBJ2-1; 9 bases match TRBD2. Unmatched junction bases numbered 6, after V lost 5 bases and J lost 4 bases. The CDR3 is made up of 14 amino acids. Germline V gives CDR1 DFQATT, CDR2 SNEGSKA (reference sequence). CDR3 nucleotides: TGCAGTGCTCGCGGGGGGGACATTTACAATGAGCAGTTCTTC. Amino acids: CSARGGDIYNEQFF.

This clonotype was picked up a small number of times. The V call is TRBV20-1, the J call TRBJ1-5; D ambiguous. Trimming left V 3 bases short and J 4 bases short, with 10 bases between. Germline values: CDR1 DFQATT, CDR2 SNEGSKA (reference sequence). The length of the CDR3 is 13 residues. The CDR3 coding sequence is TGCAGTGCTAGCGTCGGTCAGAATCAGCCCCAGCATTTT. Translating gives CSASVGQNQPQHF.

The gene calls are TRBV6-5 and TRBJ2-4, with D hard to call. The length of the CDR3 is 16 residues. The V gene's germline CDR1 is MNHEY and CDR2 SVGAGI. V was pared by 2 bases and J by 0 bases, with 11 bases between. CDR3 amino acids: CASSYHAALAKNIQYF. The CDR3 DNA follows: TGTGCCAGCAGTTACCACGCTGCACTAGCCAAAAACATTCAGTACTTC.

This clonotype was found once. The chain links TRBV4-1 to TRBJ2-2; a possible D gene is TRBD2 (5 bases). Germline loops: CDR1 MGHRA, CDR2 YSYEKL. The CDR3 totals 15 residues. V lost 3 bases, J lost 4 bases, and 12 bases lay in between. This CDR3 is CASSHRTQGTGELFF. DNA of the CDR3: TGCGCCAGCAGCCATAGGACTCAAGGCACCGGGGAGCTGTTTTTT.

The CDR3 DNA reads as TGTGCCACATGGGACAGGGACACCGGGGAGCTGTTTTTT. Translating it yields CATWDRDTGELFF. The gene calls are TRBV10-3 and TRBJ2-2, with 9 nucleotides matching TRBD1. The CDR3 is 13 residues long. From germline, CDR1 is ENHRY and CDR2 SYGVKD. V trimming: 10 bases; J trimming: 3 bases; junction bases outside the gene matches: 3.

The rearrangement joins TRBV5-5 to TRBJ2-1; TRBD1 aligns across 7 bases. The germline V gene encodes CDR1 SGHKS and CDR2 YYEKEE (reference sequence). Losses at the gene ends were 4 bases for V and 6 bases for J; bases not matched to a gene: 7. The CDR3 spans 14 residues. CDR3 in amino acids: CASSRDSPVNEQFF. The CDR3 DNA reads as TGTGCCAGCAGCCGGGACAGCCCCGTCAATGAGCAGTTCTTC.

The chain links TRBV5-1 to TRBJ1-5; D not resolved. V was trimmed by 0 bases and J by 0 bases, leaving 7 bases between them. In germline, CDR1 is SGHRS, CDR2 YFSETQ. There are 15 residues in the CDR3. The CDR3 sequence: CASSLDGDSNQPQHF. CDR3 nucleotide sequence: TGCGCCAGCAGCTTGGACGGGGATAGCAATCAGCCCCAGCATTTT.

The chain is built from TRBV11-2 and TRBJ2-5; the D is unclear. Germline V lookup: CDR1 SGHAT, CDR2 FQNNGV. This CDR3 is built from 16 residues. Trimming cost V 1 base and J 0 bases, with 12 bases left between them. The CDR3 reads CASSLGHRLNQETQYF. DNA of the CDR3: TGTGCCAGCAGCTTAGGTCACAGATTAAACCAAGAGACCCAGTACTTC.

The rearrangement joins TRBV12-3 or TRBV12-4 to TRBJ2-2, with D possibly being TRBD2 (6 bases). Trimming left V 8 bases short and J 4 bases short, with 17 bases between. The CDR3 consists of 15 residues. The CDR3 sequence is CASEAGQGPTGELFF. CDR3 DNA sequence: TGTGCCAGCGAGGCGGGGCAGGGACCCACCGGGGAGCTGTTTTTT.

This clonotype was observed a handful of times. V usage is TRBV15 and J usage is TRBJ2-1, with a tentative D call TRBD1 (5 bases). CDR1 and CDR2 (germline): LNHNV, YYDKDF (reference sequence). This CDR3 region has 14 residues. V was shortened by 0 bases and J by 12 bases, with 15 bases between the two germline ends. CDR3 loop: CATSREKGRSGQFF. CDR3 nucleotide sequence: TGTGCCACCAGCAGAGAGAAGGGGCGGAGTGGGCAGTTCTTC.

The chain has TRBV10-3 and TRBJ2-7; TRBD1 aligns across 9 bases. The germline V gene encodes CDR1 ENHRY and CDR2 SYGVKD. V lost 6 bases, J lost 6 bases, and 3 bases stayed unmatched. This CDR3 spans 12 amino acids. The CDR3 DNA reads TGTGCCATCAGAAGACAGGGGGGCGAGCAGTACTTC. The encoded protein is CAIRRQGGEQYF.

This sequence joins TRBV20-1 and TRBJ2-1; D is possibly TRBD2 (6 bases). V was shortened by 4 bases and J by 3 bases, with 10 bases between the two germline ends. CDR1 is DFQATT, CDR2 SNEGSKA, per germline (reference sequence). There are 13 residues in the CDR3. CDR3 sequence (DNA): TGCAGTGCTATGCGGGGCAACTACAATGAGCAGTTCTTC. Amino acids: CSAMRGNYNEQFF.

V and J are TRBV15 and TRBJ2-1; no clear D gene. CDR1 is LNHNV, CDR2 YYDKDF, per germline (reference sequence). V was pared by 5 bases and J by 10 bases, with 15 bases between. This CDR3 comprises 13 residues. The CDR3: CATSGPGFLEQFF. The CDR3 DNA is TGTGCCACCAGCGGTCCCGGTTTTTTAGAGCAGTTCTTC.

This rearrangement joins TRBV6-5 to TRBJ1-3; D unresolved. From germline, CDR1 is MNHEY and CDR2 SVGAGI. V dropped 0 bases and J dropped 0 bases, with 9 bases sitting between them. The CDR3 is made up of 16 amino acids. The CDR3 loop reads CASSYSRTPSGNTIYF. The CDR3 DNA reads as TGTGCCAGCAGTTACTCAAGGACCCCCTCTGGAAACACCATATATTTT.

This clonotype was observed a few times. V and J are TRBV5-6 and TRBJ1-4, with D unclear. Germline V CDR1 and CDR2: SGHDT, YYEEEE. V was cut by 1 base and J by 0 bases, with 7 bases left in between. The CDR3 consists of 15 residues. The CDR3 loop reads CASSLRRPTNEKLFF. For the CDR3, the DNA is TGTGCCAGCAGCTTGCGGAGGCCAACTAATGAAAAACTGTTTTTT.